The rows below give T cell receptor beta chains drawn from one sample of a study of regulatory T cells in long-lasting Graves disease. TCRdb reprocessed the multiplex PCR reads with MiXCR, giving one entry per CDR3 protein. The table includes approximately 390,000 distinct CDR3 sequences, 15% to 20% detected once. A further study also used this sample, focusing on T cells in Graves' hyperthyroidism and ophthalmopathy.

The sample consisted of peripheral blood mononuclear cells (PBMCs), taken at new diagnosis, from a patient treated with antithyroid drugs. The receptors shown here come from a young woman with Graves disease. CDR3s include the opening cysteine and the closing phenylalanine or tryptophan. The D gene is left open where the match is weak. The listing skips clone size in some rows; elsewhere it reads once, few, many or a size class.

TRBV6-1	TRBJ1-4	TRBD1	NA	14	TGTGCCAGCAGCCGGGACAGGCTCGATGAAAAACTGTTTTTT	CASSRDRLDEKLFF
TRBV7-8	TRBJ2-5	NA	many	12	TGTGCCAGCAGCTGGGCCTCGAAGACCCAGTACTTC	CASSWASKTQYF
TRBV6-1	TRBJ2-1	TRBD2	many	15	TGTGCCAGCAAACCTTCTAGCGGGAGCGGAAATGAGCAGTTCTTC	CASKPSSGSGNEQFF
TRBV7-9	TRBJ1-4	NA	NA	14	TGTGCCAGCAGCTTAAGTGACAGCCCCGAAAAACTGTTTTTT	CASSLSDSPEKLFF
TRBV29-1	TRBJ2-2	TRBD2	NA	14	TGCAGCGTCTCCGGGGGGGCCGACACCGGGGAGCTGTTTTTT	CSVSGGADTGELFF
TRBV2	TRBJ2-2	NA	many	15	TGTGCCAGCAGCTCGGGACCGACTGTGGCCGGGGAGCTGTTTTTT	CASSSGPTVAGELFF
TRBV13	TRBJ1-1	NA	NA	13	TGTGCCAGCAGCTCCGCCAAGAGCCCTGAAGCTTTCTTT	CASSSAKSPEAFF
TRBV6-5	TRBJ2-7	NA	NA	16	TGTGCCAGCAGTTACTCGCGACGGGGAAGCTCCTACGAGCAGTACTTC	CASSYSRRGSSYEQYF
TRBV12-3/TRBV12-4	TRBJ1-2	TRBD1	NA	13	TGTGCCAGCAGTTTAGGCACAGGGGTTGGCTACACCTTC	CASSLGTGVGYTF
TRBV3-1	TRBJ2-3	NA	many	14	TGTGCCAGCAGGTCAGCGGCTAGCACAGATACGCAGTATTTT	CASRSAASTDTQYF
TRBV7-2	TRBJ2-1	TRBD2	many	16	TGTGCCAGCAGCTTAATAGGACTAGCGGGGTACAATGAGCAGTTCTTC	CASSLIGLAGYNEQFF
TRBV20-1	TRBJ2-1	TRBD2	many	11	TGCAGTGCTAGCGGGAGGGGTGAGCAGTTCTTC	CSASGRGEQFF
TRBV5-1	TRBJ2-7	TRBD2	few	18	TGCGCCAGCAGCTTAGGCCTAGCGGGGGGCGCTGATACCTACGAGCAGTACTTC	CASSLGLAGGADTYEQYF
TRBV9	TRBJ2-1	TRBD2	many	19	TGTGCCAGCAGCGTAGGGGTTTTGCGGGGGGGCCTTAAATACAATGAGCAGTTCTTC	CASSVGVLRGGLKYNEQFF
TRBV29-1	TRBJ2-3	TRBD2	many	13	TGCAGCGTTGATCCGCGGGGGACAGATACGCAGTATTTT	CSVDPRGTDTQYF
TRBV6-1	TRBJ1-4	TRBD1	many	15	TGTGCCAGCAGTCCTTGGACAGGCCAGGGGGAAAAACTGTTTTTT	CASSPWTGQGEKLFF
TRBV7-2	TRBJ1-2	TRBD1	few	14	TGTGCCAGCAGCCCACGACCGACAGGGTTCGGCTACACCTTC	CASSPRPTGFGYTF
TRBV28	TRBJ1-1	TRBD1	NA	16	TGTGCCAGCGACGAGCCGGGACAGGGCCACCACCCTGTAGCTTTCTTT	CASDEPGQGHHPVAFF
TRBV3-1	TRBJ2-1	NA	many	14	TGTGCCAGCAGCCAAACAACCCTGGGGGACCGCCGGTTCTTC	CASSQTTLGDRRFF
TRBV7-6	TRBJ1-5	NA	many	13	TGTGCCAGCAGCCAAGACTGGGATCAGCCCCAGCATTTT	CASSQDWDQPQHF
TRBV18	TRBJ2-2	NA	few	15	TGTGCCAGCTCACCACGGACTCTTAACACCGGGGAGCTGTTTTTT	CASSPRTLNTGELFF
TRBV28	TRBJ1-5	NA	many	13	TGTGCCACTAGGAATTATAGCAATCAGCCCCAGCATTTT	CATRNYSNQPQHF
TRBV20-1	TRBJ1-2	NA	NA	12	TGCAGTGTAGGGCCAAAGGGGGGAGGCTACACCTTC	CSVGPKGGGYTF
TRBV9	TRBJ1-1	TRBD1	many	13	TGTGCCAGCAGTGTTGACAGGGACACTGAAGCTTTCTTT	CASSVDRDTEAFF
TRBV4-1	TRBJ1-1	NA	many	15	TGCGCCAGCAGGTCGCCGCGGGGGCAAGGCACTGAAGCTTTCTTT	CASRSPRGQGTEAFF
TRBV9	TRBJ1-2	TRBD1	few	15	TGTGCCAGCAGCGTAGCCTCTGGACAGGGCCATGGCTACACCTTC	CASSVASGQGHGYTF
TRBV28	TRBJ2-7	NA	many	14	TGTGCCAGCAGTTTTGGGGCAGGGCCCTACGAGCAGTACTTC	CASSFGAGPYEQYF
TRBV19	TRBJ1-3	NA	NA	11	TGTGCCACCGGGCGCAGAAACACCATATATTTT	CATGRRNTIYF
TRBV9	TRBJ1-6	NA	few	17	TGTGCCAGCAGCCCCCGGGCAGGGCGGTATTATAATTCACCCCTCCACTTT	CASSPRAGRYYNSPLHF
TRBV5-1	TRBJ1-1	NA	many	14	TGCGCCAGCAGCCCGGACGGGGTGAACACTGAAGCTTTCTTT	CASSPDGVNTEAFF
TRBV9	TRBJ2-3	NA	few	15	TGTGCCAGCAGCGTAGCGCCGGGGGACGCAGATACGCAGTATTTT	CASSVAPGDADTQYF
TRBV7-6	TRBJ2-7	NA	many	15	TGTGCCAGCAGTGATTTCCGGGACAAGGCCTACGAGCAGTACTTC	CASSDFRDKAYEQYF
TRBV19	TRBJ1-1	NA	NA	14	TGTGCCAGTAGTAAGGACAGTGTGAACACTGAAGCTTTCTTT	CASSKDSVNTEAFF
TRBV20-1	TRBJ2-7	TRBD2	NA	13	TGCAGTGCGTTGGGACTAGCGATGGACGAGCAGTACTTC	CSALGLAMDEQYF
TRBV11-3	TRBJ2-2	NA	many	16	TGTGCCAGCAGCTCCCAGGGGGGGGCGGGCACCGGGGAGCTGTTTTTT	CASSSQGGAGTGELFF
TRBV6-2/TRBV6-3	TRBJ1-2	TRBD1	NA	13	TGTGCCAGCAGTGTCCGGGACAGGGGAGGGTACACCTTC	CASSVRDRGGYTF
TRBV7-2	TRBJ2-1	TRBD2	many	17	TGTGCCAGCAGCTTAATGGCTAGCGGAAAAGGGGTAAATGAGCAGTTCTTC	CASSLMASGKGVNEQFF
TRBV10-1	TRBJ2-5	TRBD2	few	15	TGCGCCAGCAGTGTTGGGACTACTAGCCAAGAGACCCAGTACTTC	CASSVGTTSQETQYF
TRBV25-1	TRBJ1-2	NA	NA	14	TGTGCCAGCTCATATCCTGGGGTGGCCTATGGCTACACCTTC	CASSYPGVAYGYTF
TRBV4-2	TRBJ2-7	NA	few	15	TGTGCCAGCAGCCAAGTTGCTAGTTTGAGGTACGAGCAGTACTTC	CASSQVASLRYEQYF
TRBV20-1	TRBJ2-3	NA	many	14	TGCAGTGCGGCAAGCGGCCCTGCCTCAGATACGCAGTATTTT	CSAASGPASDTQYF
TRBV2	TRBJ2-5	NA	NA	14	TGTGCCAGCAGTGGGGAGACCAACAGCGGGACCCAGTACTTC	CASSGETNSGTQYF
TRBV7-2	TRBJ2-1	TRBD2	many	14	TGTGCCAGCAGCCGACTAGCGGGAGTTGATGAGCAGTTCTTC	CASSRLAGVDEQFF
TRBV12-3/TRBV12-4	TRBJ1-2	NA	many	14	TGTGCCAGCAGTTTAGCGAGAACAGGGAATGGCTACACCTTC	CASSLARTGNGYTF
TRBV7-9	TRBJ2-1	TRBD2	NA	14	TGTGCCAGCAGCTCGAGCGGGGCAGAGGGTGAGCAGTTCTTC	CASSSSGAEGEQFF
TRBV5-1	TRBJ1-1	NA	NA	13	TGCGCCAGCAGCGCAGGACAGTACACTGAAGCTTTCTTT	CASSAGQYTEAFF
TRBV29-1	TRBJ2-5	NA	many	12	TGCAGCGTCGTAGACAGCAAAGAGACCCAGTACTTC	CSVVDSKETQYF
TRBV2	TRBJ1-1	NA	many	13	TGTGCCAGCACGAGACAGAAAAACACTGAAGCTTTCTTT	CASTRQKNTEAFF